The present entry profiles one T cell receptor beta chain with its context. Its antigen is not identified. This sample is drawn from a study of lymphopenia after photon versus proton radiotherapy. Sequenced by immunoSEQ multiplex PCR; TCRdb stores in-frame clones only, minus some. The sample consists of about 12,000 clones, roughly nine tenths of them appearing once. V dropped 6 bases and J dropped 0 bases, with 5 bases sitting between them. The CDR3 runs 13 residues. Germline CDR1 SNHLY, CDR2 FYNNEI. Findings and caveats of the study: Proton therapy kept repertoires fairly stable, unlike photons, which gained effector/memory cells. In patients who died, overall survival fell as post-nadir TCR diversity dropped more. After the lymphocyte nadir, photon-treated repertoires showed oligoclonal expansion, especially of CD8+ Temra cells. Survival link was tested only in deceased patients; proton benefit remains a possibility.

The TCR was taken from a man between 60 and 75 years old with pancreatic cancer. The gene calls are TRBV2 and TRBJ1-4; D not resolved. The sample consisted of peripheral blood, taken from a patient treated with proton-based radiotherapy. The DNA of the CDR3 is TGTGCCAGCAGGCGGGCAACTAATGAAAAACTGTTTTTT. Translating it yields CASRRATNEKLFF. Complete variable domain (other parts from reference TRBV2 and TRBJ1-4): EPEVTQTPSHQVTQMGQEVILRCVPISNHLYFYWYRQILGQKVEFLVSFYNNEISEKSEIFDDQFSVERPDGSNFTLKIRSTKLEDSAMYFCASRRATNEKLFFGSGTQLSVL.